Described below is a single T cell receptor (beta chain) sequence and its context. It has no known antigen specificity. Library preparation used the iRepertoire multiplex PCR system with TCR subtype-specific primers for both bulk and single-cell sequencing. Bulk TCR beta libraries were generated by multiplex PCR with primers targeting V, D and J gene regions. Each sample contributed roughly 90-500 ng of RNA as input for preparing the bulk TCR library. An Illumina MiSeq was used to sequence the bulk TCR beta amplicons. In the source study's methods: Sample misassignments and low-quality sequencing reads were filtered out during quality control steps. CDR3 was defined as the amino acids lying between the Y[YFLI]C motif of the V-gene and the [FW]GXGT motif of the J-segment. The IMGT database was followed for TRBV and TRBJ gene assignments and CDR3 clonotypes. For each sample, TRBV expression was normalized against the mean for the same gene in PBMC from under 50 healthy donors. TCRdb reprocessed the raw reads; every CDR3 protein sequence is a single record, and DNA is not supplied. TCRdb's processing, not the authors' own work, is the source of the V and J calls. The table kept for this sample lists 21,000 or so distinct CDR3 sequences. The ten largest account for 7.5% of the sample.

This sample was included in a study of T cells in severe cutaneous drug reactions (dated by TCRdb to the late 2010s). The study in broad terms: Patients were recruited between about 2011 and 2018 from Taiwan, Thailand and a European registry network. Enrollment was limited to patients whose SJS/TEN or DRESS diagnosis was probable or definite according to RegiSCAR criteria. The Naranjo algorithm and the ALDEN drug causality algorithm were used to identify the culprit drug. Biological samples, such as blister fluids/cells and PBMC, were collected from patients during the acute or recovery stage. The study combined bulk TCR sequencing with single-cell sequencing, quantitative PCR validation, functional assays and transgenic mouse experiments. Libraries were prepared using iRepertoire multiplex PCR, and a comparison was cited by the authors in which similar capture of abundant clonotypes was shown across iRepertoire and 5' RACE methods with or without UMI.

Sequencing was performed on donors who were patients with carbamazepine-induced Stevens-Johnson syndrome or toxic epidermal necrolysis (CBZ-SJS/TEN). The peripheral blood repertoires were taken from CBZ-SJS/TEN patients of two origins, about 5 Han Chinese and about six European. Patients with drug-induced severe cutaneous adverse reactions had T cell receptor repertoires profiled by next-generation sequencing to look for drug-specific clonotypes. The RNA was isolated from either blister cells of skin lesions or peripheral blood mononuclear cells. Results the study describes overall, beyond this receptor: A public TCRbeta CDR3 was found in all seven CBZ-SJS/TEN blister samples (mean roughly 13%) but was undetectable or scarce in tolerant-control and healthy-donor PBMC. Whether the public TCR generalizes to SJS/TEN caused by other drugs was noted by the authors as still needing further study.

This clonotype originated in a human donor with toxic epidermal necrolysis, a severe cutaneous drug reaction. The sequencing input was PBMCs.

CDR3 reads: CASSAGLAGPSWHEQYF. Rearrangement joined TRBV12-3 or TRBV12-4 to TRBJ2-7; TCRdb proposes TRBD2, but this gene call is untestable without DNA. There are 17 amino acids in the CDR3, from cysteine to phenylalanine inclusive. No DNA was logged.